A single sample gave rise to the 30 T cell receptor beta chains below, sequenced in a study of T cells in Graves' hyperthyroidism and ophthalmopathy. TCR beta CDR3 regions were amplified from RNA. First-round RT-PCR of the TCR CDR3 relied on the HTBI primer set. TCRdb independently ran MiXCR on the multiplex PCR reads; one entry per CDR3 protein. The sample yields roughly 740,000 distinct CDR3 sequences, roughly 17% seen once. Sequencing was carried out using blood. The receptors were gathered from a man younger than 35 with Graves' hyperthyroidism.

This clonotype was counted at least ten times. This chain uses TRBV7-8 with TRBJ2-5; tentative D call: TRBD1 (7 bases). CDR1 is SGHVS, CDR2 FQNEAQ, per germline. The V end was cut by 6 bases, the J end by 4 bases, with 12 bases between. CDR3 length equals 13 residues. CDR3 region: CASRRGRGETQYF. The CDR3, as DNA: TGTGCCAGCAGAAGGGGGCGGGGAGAGACCCAGTACTTC.

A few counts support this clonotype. CDR3 region: CSVTSDRAYGYTF. DNA of the CDR3: TGCAGCGTGACCTCCGACAGGGCCTATGGCTACACCTTC. The V and J genes are TRBV29-1 and TRBJ1-2, with 7 bases matching TRBD1. V lost 6 bases to trimming and J lost 4 bases; unmatched junction nucleotides: 8. The CDR3 totals 13 residues. CDR1 is SQVTM, CDR2 ANQGSEA, per germline. Full variable domain (remainder filled in from reference TRBV29-1 and TRBJ1-2): SAVISQKPSRDICQRGTSLTIQCQVDSQVTMMFWYRQQPGQSLTLIATANQGSEATYESGFVIDKFPISRPNLTFSTLTVSNMSPEDSSIYLCSVTSDRAYGYTFGSGTRLTVV.

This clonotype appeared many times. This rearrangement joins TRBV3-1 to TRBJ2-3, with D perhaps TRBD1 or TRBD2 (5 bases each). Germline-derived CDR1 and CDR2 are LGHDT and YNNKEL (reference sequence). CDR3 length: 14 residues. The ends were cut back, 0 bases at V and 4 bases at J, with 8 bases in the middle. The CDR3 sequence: CASSQDGGPDTQYF. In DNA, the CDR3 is TGTGCCAGCAGCCAAGATGGGGGTCCAGATACGCAGTATTTT.

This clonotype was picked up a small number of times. The CDR3 region has the DNA TGTGTCGCCCGTCGGGCGGAAGTAGACAATGAGCAGTTCTTC. Its protein product is CVARRAEVDNEQFF. V is TRBV6-7 and J is TRBJ2-1; D not certain. TRBV6-7 is an ORF; its function is uncertain. The CDR3 loop spans 14 amino acids.

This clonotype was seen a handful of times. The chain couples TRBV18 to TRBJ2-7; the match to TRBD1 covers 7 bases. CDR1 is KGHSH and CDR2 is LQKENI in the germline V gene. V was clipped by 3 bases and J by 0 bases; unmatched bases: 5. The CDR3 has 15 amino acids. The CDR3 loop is CASSPRQGSSYEQYF. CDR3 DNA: TGTGCCAGCTCACCCAGACAGGGTAGCTCCTACGAGCAGTACTTC.

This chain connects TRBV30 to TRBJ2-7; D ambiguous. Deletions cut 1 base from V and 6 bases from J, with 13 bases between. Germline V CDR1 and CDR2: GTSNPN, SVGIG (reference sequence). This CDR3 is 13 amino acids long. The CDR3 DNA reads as TGTGCCTGGAGTGACTGGGCTGTTGCCGAGCAGTACTTC. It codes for CAWSDWAVAEQYF.

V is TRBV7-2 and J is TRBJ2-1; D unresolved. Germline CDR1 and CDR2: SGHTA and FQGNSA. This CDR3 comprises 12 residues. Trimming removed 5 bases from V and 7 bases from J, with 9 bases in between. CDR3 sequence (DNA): TGTGCCAGCAGCCTACACGGGAATGAGCAGTTCTTC. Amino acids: CASSLHGNEQFF.

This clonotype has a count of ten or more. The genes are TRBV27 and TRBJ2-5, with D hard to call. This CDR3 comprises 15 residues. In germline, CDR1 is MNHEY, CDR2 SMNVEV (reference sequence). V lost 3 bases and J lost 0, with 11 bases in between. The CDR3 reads CASSLLGRNQETQYF. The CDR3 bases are TGTGCCAGCAGTTTGCTTGGGCGGAACCAAGAGACCCAGTACTTC.

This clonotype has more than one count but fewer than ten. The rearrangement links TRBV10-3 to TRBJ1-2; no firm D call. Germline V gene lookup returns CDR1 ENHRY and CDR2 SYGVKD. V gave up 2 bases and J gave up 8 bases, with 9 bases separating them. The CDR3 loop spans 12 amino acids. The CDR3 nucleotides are TGTGCCATCAGTGAGCGGGCGGAAGGCTACACCTTC. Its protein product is CAISERAEGYTF.

CDR3 region: CASSGPGQGNTGELFF. The CDR3 region has the DNA TGCGCCAGCAGTGGTCCGGGACAGGGGAACACCGGGGAGCTGTTTTTT. The V call is TRBV10-2, the J call TRBJ2-2, with 9 bases identical to TRBD1. V trimming: 4 bases; J trimming: 1 base; junction bases outside the gene matches: 4. Germline V CDR1 and CDR2: WSHSY, SAAADI. There are 16 residues in the CDR3.

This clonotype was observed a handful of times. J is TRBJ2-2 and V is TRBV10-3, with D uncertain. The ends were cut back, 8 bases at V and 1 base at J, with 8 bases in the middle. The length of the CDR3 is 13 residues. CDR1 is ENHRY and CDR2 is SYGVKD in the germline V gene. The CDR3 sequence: CAICQENTGELFF. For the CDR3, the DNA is TGTGCCATCTGTCAGGAGAACACCGGGGAGCTGTTTTTT.

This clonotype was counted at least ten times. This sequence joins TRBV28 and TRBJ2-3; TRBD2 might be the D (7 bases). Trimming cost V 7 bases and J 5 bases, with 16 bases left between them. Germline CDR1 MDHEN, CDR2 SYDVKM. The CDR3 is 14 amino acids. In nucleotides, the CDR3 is TGTGCCAGCATCGAGGGGGAGGGTCGAGATACGCAGTATTTT. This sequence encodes CASIEGEGRDTQYF.

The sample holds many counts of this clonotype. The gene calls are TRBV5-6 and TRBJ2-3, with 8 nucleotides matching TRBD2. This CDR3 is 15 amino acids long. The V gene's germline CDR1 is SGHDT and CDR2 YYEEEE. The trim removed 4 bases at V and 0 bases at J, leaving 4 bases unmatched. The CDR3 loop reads CASSIASGSTDTQYF. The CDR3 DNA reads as TGTGCCAGCAGCATTGCTAGCGGGAGCACAGATACGCAGTATTTT.

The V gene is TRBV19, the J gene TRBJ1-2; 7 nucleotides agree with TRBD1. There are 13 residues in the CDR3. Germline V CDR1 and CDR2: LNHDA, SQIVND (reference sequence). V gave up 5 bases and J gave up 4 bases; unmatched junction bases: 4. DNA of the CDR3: TGTGCCAGTAGTCACAGGGGTCTCTATGGCTACACCTTC. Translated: CASSHRGLYGYTF.

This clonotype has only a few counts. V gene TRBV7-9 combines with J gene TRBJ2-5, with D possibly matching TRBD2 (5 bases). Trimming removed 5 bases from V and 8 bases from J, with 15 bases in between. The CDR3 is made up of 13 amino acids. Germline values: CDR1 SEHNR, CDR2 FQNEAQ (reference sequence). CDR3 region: CASSPSGYGTQYF. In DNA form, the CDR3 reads TGTGCCAGCAGCCCCAGCGGATACGGAACCCAGTACTTC.

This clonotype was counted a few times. The CDR3 region is CASTHLQHNTEAFF. The CDR3 nucleotides read TGTGCCAGTACTCACCTGCAGCATAACACTGAAGCTTTCTTT. The chain has TRBV19 and TRBJ1-1; the D is unclear. CDR3 length: 14 amino acids. Trimming removed 7 bases from V and 2 bases from J, with 14 bases in between. Germline lookup yields CDR1 LNHDA and CDR2 SQIVND (reference sequence).

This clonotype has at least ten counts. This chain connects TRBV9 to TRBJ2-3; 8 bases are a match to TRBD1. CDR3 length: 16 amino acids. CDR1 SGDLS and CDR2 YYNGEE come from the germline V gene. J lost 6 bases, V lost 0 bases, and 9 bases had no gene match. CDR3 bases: TGTGCCAGCAGCGTAGTCGACAGGGGTTTTTGGGATACGCAGTATTTT. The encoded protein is CASSVVDRGFWDTQYF.

Written as DNA, the CDR3 is TGTGCCAGCAGTCCCTACCTGGCGGGAGGCTCCTACAATGAGCAGTTCTTC. Translation: CASSPYLAGGSYNEQFF. V is TRBV27 and J is TRBJ2-1; 8 nucleotides line up with TRBD2. The junction had 9 bases not matched to a gene; V was cut back by 5 bases and J by 0 bases. Germline CDR1 MNHEY, CDR2 SMNVEV (reference sequence). The CDR3 contains 17 residues.

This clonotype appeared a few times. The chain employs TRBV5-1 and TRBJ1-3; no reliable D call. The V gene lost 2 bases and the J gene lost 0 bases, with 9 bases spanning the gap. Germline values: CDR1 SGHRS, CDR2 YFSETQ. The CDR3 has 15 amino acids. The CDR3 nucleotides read TGCGCCAGCAGCTTACCAAGAACCTCTGGAAACACCATATATTTT. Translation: CASSLPRTSGNTIYF.

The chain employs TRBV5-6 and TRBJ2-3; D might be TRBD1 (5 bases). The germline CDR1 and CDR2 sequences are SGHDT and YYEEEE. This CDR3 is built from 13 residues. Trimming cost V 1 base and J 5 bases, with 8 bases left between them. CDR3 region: CASSLNQGDTQYF. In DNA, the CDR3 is TGTGCCAGCAGCTTGAACCAGGGAGATACGCAGTATTTT.

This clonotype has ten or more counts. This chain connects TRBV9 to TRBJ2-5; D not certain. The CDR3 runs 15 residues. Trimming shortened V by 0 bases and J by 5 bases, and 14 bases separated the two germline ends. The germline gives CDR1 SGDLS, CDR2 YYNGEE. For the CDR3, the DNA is TGTGCCAGCAGCGTAGCAGTCGGGTTGAGGGAGACCCAGTACTTC. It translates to CASSVAVGLRETQYF. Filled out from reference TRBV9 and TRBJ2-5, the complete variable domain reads DSGVTQTPKHLITATGQRVTLRCSPRSGDLSVYWYQQSLDQGLQFLIQYYNGEERAKGNILERFSAQQFPDLHSELNLSSLELGDSALYFCASSVAVGLRETQYFGPGTRLLVL.

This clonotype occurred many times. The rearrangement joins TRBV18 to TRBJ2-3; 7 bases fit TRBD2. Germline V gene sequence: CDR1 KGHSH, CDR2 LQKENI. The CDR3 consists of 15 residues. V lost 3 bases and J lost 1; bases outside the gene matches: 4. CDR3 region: CASSPQRDGTDTQYF. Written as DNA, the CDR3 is TGTGCCAGCTCACCCCAGCGGGATGGCACAGATACGCAGTATTTT.

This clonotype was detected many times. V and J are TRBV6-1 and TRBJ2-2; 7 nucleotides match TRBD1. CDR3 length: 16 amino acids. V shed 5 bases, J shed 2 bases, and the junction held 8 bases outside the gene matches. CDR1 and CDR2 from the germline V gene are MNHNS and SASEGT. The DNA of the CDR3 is TGTGCCAGCAGTCTACGGACAGGCGCCAACACCGGGGAGCTGTTTTTT. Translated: CASSLRTGANTGELFF.

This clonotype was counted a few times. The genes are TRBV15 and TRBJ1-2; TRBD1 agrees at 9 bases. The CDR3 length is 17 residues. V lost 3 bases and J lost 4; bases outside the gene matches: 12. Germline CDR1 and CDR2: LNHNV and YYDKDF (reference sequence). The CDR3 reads CATSSGDRAWSFYGYTF. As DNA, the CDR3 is TGTGCCACCAGCAGCGGGGACAGGGCTTGGTCGTTCTATGGCTACACCTTC.

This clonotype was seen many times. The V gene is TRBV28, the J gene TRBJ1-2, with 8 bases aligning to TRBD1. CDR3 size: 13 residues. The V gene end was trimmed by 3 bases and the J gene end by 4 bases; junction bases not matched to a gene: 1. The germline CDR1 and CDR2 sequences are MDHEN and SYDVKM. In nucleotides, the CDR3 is TGTGCCAGCAGTTTCACAGGGGGCTATGGCTACACCTTC. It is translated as CASSFTGGYGYTF.

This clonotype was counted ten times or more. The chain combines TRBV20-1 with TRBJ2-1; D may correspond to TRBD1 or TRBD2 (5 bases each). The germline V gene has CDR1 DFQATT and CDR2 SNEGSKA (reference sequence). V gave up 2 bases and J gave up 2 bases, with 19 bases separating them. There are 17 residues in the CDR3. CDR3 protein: CSARPPWARETYNEQFF. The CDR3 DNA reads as TGCAGTGCTAGACCCCCATGGGCCAGGGAGACCTACAATGAGCAGTTCTTC.

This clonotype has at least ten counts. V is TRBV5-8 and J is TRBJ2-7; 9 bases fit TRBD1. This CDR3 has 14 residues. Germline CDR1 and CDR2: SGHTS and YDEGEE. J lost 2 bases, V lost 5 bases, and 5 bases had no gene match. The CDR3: CASSYGTGTYEQYF. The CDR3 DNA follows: TGTGCCAGCAGTTATGGGACAGGGACCTACGAGCAGTACTTC.

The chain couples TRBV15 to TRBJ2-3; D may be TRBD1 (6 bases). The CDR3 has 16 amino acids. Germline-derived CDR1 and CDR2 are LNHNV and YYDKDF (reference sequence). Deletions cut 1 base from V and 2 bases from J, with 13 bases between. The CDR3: CATSRAGTLFTDTQYF. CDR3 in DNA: TGTGCCACCAGCAGAGCGGGGACACTATTCACAGATACGCAGTATTTT.

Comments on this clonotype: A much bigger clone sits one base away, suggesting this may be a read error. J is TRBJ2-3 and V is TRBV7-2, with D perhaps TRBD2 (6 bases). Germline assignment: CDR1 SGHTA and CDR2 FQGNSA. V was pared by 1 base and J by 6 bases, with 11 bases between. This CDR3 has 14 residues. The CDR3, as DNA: TGTGCCAGCAGCTTAGTCCACGCGGGGGATACGCAGTATTTT. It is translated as CASSLVHAGDTQYF.

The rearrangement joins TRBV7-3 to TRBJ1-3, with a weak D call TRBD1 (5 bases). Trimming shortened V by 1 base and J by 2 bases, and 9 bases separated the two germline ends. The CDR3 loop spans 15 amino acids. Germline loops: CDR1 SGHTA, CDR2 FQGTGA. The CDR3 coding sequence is TGTGCCAGCAGCTTAATGGCGGGGCCTGGAAACACCATATATTTT. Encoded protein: CASSLMAGPGNTIYF.